This T cell receptor (beta chain) was documented in a study of technical replicates of blood from a few donors. Germline V gene lookup returns CDR1 SGHVS and CDR2 FNYEAQ. The CDR3 is 14 residues long. J lost 8 bases, V lost 3 bases, and 5 bases had no gene match. Clones were read by immunoSEQ multiplex PCR, and TCRdb kept only the in-frame ones, dropping some. Altogether tens of thousands of clones are present, 94% being singletons, with the ten largest covering 0.2% to 0.3%. What was sequenced was T cells isolated from PBMCs. The V and J genes are TRBV7-6 and TRBJ2-2; 8 bases line up with TRBD2. This receptor was obtained from a human donor in good health. The CDR3 region has the DNA TGTGCCAGCAGCTTCAGGCGGGGGGATGGGGAGCTGTTTTTT. Translating gives CASSFRRGDGELFF.